These 29 T cell receptor beta chains came from one sample sequenced in a study of blood T cell repertoires in COVID-19. Profiling relied on immunoSEQ multiplex PCR, and the TCRdb table lists in-frame clones only, not all of them. The repertoire holds nearly 200,000 clones, with approximately 80% as singletons. Sequencing was performed on peripheral blood. The receptors originated from a human donor in a cohort sampled during active COVID-19.

There are many counts of this clone. The chain joins TRBV24-1 to TRBJ2-2, with a tentative D call TRBD1 (6 bases). V was shortened by 7 bases and J by 6 bases, with 20 bases between the two germline ends. Germline CDR1 and CDR2: KGHDR and SFDVKD. This CDR3 comprises 16 residues. CDR3 residues: CATSAPGVGTSGELFF. CDR3 bases: TGTGCCACCAGCGCCCCAGGGGTCGGAACATCCGGGGAGCTGTTTTTT.

DNA of the CDR3: TGTGCCAGCAGACTAACGACGGGCTCCTACGAGCAGTACTTC. This gives the protein CASRLTTGSYEQYF. The chain couples TRBV3-1 (or the pseudogene TRBV3-2) to TRBJ2-7; no firm D call. CDR1 and CDR2 (germline): LGHDT, YNNKEL (reference sequence). The V and J ends lost 6 bases and 0 bases respectively, with 12 bases between them. The CDR3 is 14 residues long.

This clone was counted a single time. V usage is TRBV29-1 and J usage is TRBJ2-5; D is unresolved. This CDR3 has 12 amino acids. Germline V lookup: CDR1 SQVTM, CDR2 ANQGSEA. The V end lost 5 bases, the J end lost 5 bases, and 12 bases lay between the germline ends. CDR3 region: CSVSVLEETQYF. CDR3 sequence (DNA): TGCAGCGTTTCGGTCTTGGAGGAGACCCAGTACTTC.

The chain couples TRBV5-4 to TRBJ2-1; 9 bases are a match to TRBD2. Germline CDR1 SGHNT, CDR2 YYREEE (reference sequence). The CDR3 contains 15 residues. V was pared by 5 bases and J by 5 bases, with 8 bases of the junction left unmatched. CDR3 nucleotides: TGTGCCAGCAGTGCCGATAGCGGGAGCCACAATGAGCAGTTCTTC. It translates to CASSADSGSHNEQFF.

The chain carries TRBV5-1 and TRBJ1-2; no definite D call. Between the trimmed V and J ends, which lost 1 base and 5 bases, there was a span of 9 bases. CDR3 length: 13 residues. Germline lookup yields CDR1 SGHRS and CDR2 YFSETQ. The CDR3: CASSLLQPYGYTF. The CDR3 region has the DNA TGCGCCAGCAGCTTGTTACAGCCATATGGCTACACCTTC.

The chain has TRBV5-1 and TRBJ2-5; 9 nucleotides align to TRBD2. V shed 1 base and J 4 bases; nucleotides not matched to a gene: 8. CDR3 length: 16 residues. Looked up from germline, CDR1 is SGHRS and CDR2 is YFSETQ. The DNA for the CDR3 is TGCGCCAGCAGCTTGATGCTAGCGGGATCTGCAGAGACCCAGTACTTC. It codes for CASSLMLAGSAETQYF.

V gene TRBV15 combines with J gene TRBJ1-2; a weak D match, TRBD1 (5 bases). Trimming took off 3 bases at V and 2 bases at J, with 10 bases between the two ends. Germline V lookup: CDR1 LNHNV, CDR2 YYDKDF (reference sequence). CDR3 length: 14 residues. CDR3 loop: CATSRGGGNYGYTF. Written as DNA, the CDR3 is TGTGCCACCAGCAGGGGGGGAGGGAACTATGGCTACACCTTC.

This rearrangement joins TRBV7-2 to TRBJ2-2, with D uncertain. Germline assignment: CDR1 SGHTA and CDR2 FQGNSA. The V gene lost 2 bases and the J gene lost 0 bases, with 4 bases spanning the gap. The CDR3 loop spans 14 amino acids. The CDR3 sequence: CASSLQTNTGELFF. The CDR3 nucleotides are TGTGCCAGCAGCTTACAGACGAACACCGGGGAGCTGTTTTTT.

The chain joins TRBV5-1 to TRBJ2-5, with a possible D match to TRBD1 (5 bases). The germline gives CDR1 SGHRS, CDR2 YFSETQ. Trimming pared 4 bases from V and 0 bases from J, leaving 10 bases between. The CDR3 is 14 residues long. In nucleotides, the CDR3 is TGCGCCAGCAGCGCCGACAGCTACCAAGAGACCCAGTACTTC. This encodes CASSADSYQETQYF.

The chain combines TRBV5-5 with TRBJ2-3; TRBD1 matches at 7 bases. V lost 2 bases, J lost 3 bases, and 9 bases stayed unmatched. This CDR3 is built from 16 residues. Per the germline V gene, CDR1 is SGHKS and CDR2 is YYEKEE (reference sequence). Here the CDR3 DNA reads TGTGCCAGCAGCTTCGAGTGGGACAGACAAACAGATACGCAGTATTTT. Translating gives CASSFEWDRQTDTQYF.

The rearrangement joins TRBV4-1 to TRBJ2-7; perhaps TRBD1 as D (6 bases). V lost 2 bases and J 4 bases, leaving 9 bases between the germline ends. The germline V gene encodes CDR1 MGHRA and CDR2 YSYEKL. This CDR3 spans 13 amino acids. CDR3 bases: TGCGCCAGCAGCCAACAACAGGGTTACGAGCAGTACGTC. It codes for CASSQQQGYEQYV.

The chain is built from TRBV9 and TRBJ2-1, with D possibly TRBD1 on 5 matching bases. This CDR3 has 13 amino acids. Germline CDR1 is SGDLS and CDR2 is YYNGEE. Trimming cost V 3 bases and J 5 bases, with 9 bases left between them. This CDR3 is CASSADRNNEQFF. CDR3 coding DNA: TGTGCCAGCAGCGCCGACAGAAACAATGAGCAGTTCTTC.

The CDR3 sequence: CASSGRDPGRTEAFF. DNA of the CDR3: TGTGCCAGTAGTGGGAGGGACCCCGGAAGAACTGAAGCTTTCTTT. The J gene is TRBJ1-1, the V gene TRBV19; possible D gene TRBD1, 5 bases. CDR1 LNHDA and CDR2 SQIVND come from the germline V gene (reference sequence). V shed 5 bases and J shed 5 bases, with 18 bases lying between them. The CDR3 sequence is 15 residues long.

V gene TRBV6-5 combines with J gene TRBJ2-7; maybe TRBD1 (5 bases). Germline assignment: CDR1 MNHEY and CDR2 SVGAGI. This CDR3 has 14 residues. The germline V and J ends were trimmed by 5 bases and 0 bases, with 11 bases remaining between them. The CDR3: CASSTQATSYEQYF. The CDR3 nucleotides read TGTGCCAGCAGTACACAGGCCACCTCCTACGAGCAGTACTTC.

This sequence joins TRBV3-1 (or the pseudogene TRBV3-2) and TRBJ2-3, with 9 bases fitting TRBD1. This CDR3 comprises 17 residues. CDR1 LGHDT and CDR2 YNNKEL come from the germline V gene (reference sequence). V gave up 1 base and J gave up 6 bases; unmatched junction bases: 11. The chain's CDR3 is CASSQAPTGQGSDTQYF. The DNA for the CDR3 is TGTGCCAGCAGCCAAGCACCCACGGGACAGGGATCCGATACGCAGTATTTT.

The rearrangement uses TRBV7-3 and TRBJ2-5; tentatively, D is TRBD2 (6 bases). Between the trimmed V and J ends, which lost 6 bases and 5 bases, there was a span of 16 bases. Germline-derived CDR1 and CDR2 are SGHTA and FQGTGA. The CDR3 extends over 14 amino acids. CDR3 amino acids: CASRYGGTGETQYF. The CDR3 bases are TGTGCCAGCAGATATGGCGGGACCGGGGAGACCCAGTACTTC.

The rearrangement uses TRBV6-5 and TRBJ2-7, with D possibly TRBD2 on 6 matching bases. Trimming took 6 bases from V and 3 from J, leaving 15 bases between them. Germline lookup yields CDR1 MNHEY and CDR2 SVGAGI. CDR3 length: 14 amino acids. CDR3 sequence (DNA): TGTGCCAGCAGATCGGCTTCGGGAGTCTACGAGCAGTACTTC. It translates to CASRSASGVYEQYF.

The chain employs TRBV28 and TRBJ1-2; 9 bases fit TRBD1. Looked up from germline, CDR1 is MDHEN and CDR2 is SYDVKM. This CDR3 has 17 amino acids. V gave up 5 bases and J gave up 3 bases; unmatched junction bases: 13. CDR3 region: CASSQLRDRGYDYGYTF. The CDR3 DNA reads as TGTGCCAGCAGTCAACTCCGTGACAGGGGGTATGACTATGGCTACACCTTC.

V usage is TRBV12-5 and J usage is TRBJ1-2; TRBD1 is a possible D gene (5 bases). V lost 7 bases, J lost 7 bases, and 16 bases lay in between. The CDR3 totals 13 residues. Looked up from germline, CDR1 is LGHNT and CDR2 is FRNRAP. The CDR3 bases are TGTGCTAGTGCTAGGACACCAGTCGTTGGCTACACCTTC. Protein sequence: CASARTPVVGYTF.

V gene TRBV11-3 combines with J gene TRBJ2-5, with 13 bases identical to TRBD2. With V trimmed by 5 bases and J by 3 bases, 12 bases remained unmatched. CDR3 size: 18 residues. The V gene's germline CDR1 is SGHNT and CDR2 YENEEA. The CDR3 sequence: CASSQRLAGGLGEETQYF. In DNA form, the CDR3 reads TGTGCCAGCAGCCAGCGACTAGCGGGGGGACTTGGCGAAGAGACCCAGTACTTC.

This sequence joins TRBV9 and TRBJ1-3; a weak D match, TRBD1 (5 bases). The CDR3 covers 15 residues. Per germline, CDR1 SGDLS and CDR2 YYNGEE. With 0 bases removed from V and 3 bases from J, the gap between germline ends came to 10 bases. The CDR3 is CASSVAQARGNTIYF. CDR3 in DNA: TGTGCCAGCAGCGTAGCACAGGCGCGTGGAAACACCATATATTTT.

This chain uses TRBV28 with TRBJ2-7; the D is unclear. Trimming pared 2 bases from V and 1 base from J, leaving 6 bases between. The CDR3 spans 13 residues. Germline loops: CDR1 MDHEN, CDR2 SYDVKM. CDR3: CASSLGRSYEQYF. In nucleotides, the CDR3 is TGTGCCAGCAGTTTAGGCCGATCCTACGAGCAGTACTTC.

The rearrangement links TRBV5-1 to TRBJ1-1; unclear D gene. The CDR3 extends over 13 amino acids. The germline CDR1 and CDR2 sequences are SGHRS and YFSETQ. The V and J ends lost 0 bases and 7 bases respectively, with 10 bases between them. CDR3 residues: CASSLVAEGEAFF. The CDR3 nucleotides are TGCGCCAGCAGCTTGGTAGCCGAAGGTGAAGCTTTCTTT.

The CDR3 loop reads CASSLRTGADEQYV. The CDR3 DNA follows: TGTGCCAGCAGCTTAAGGACAGGTGCTGACGAGCAGTACGTC. This chain links TRBV5-4 with TRBJ2-7; 7 bases are a match to TRBD1. The CDR3 extends over 14 amino acids. Germline V CDR1 and CDR2: SGHNT, YYREEE (reference sequence). The V gene end was trimmed by 2 bases and the J gene end by 5 bases; junction bases not matched to a gene: 7.

The rearrangement joins TRBV7-2 to TRBJ2-2; the match to TRBD2 covers 11 bases. This CDR3 contains 16 residues. The V segment lost 11 bases and the J segment 6 bases; nucleotides outside the gene matches: 14. The V gene's germline CDR1 is SGHTA and CDR2 FQGNSA. CDR3 nucleotide sequence: TGTGCCCGACCACCGTTGGGGACTAGCGGTGCCGGGGAGCTGTTTTTT. Translating it yields CARPPLGTSGAGELFF.

This chain connects TRBV12-3 or TRBV12-4 to TRBJ2-5; TRBD2 agrees at 7 bases. The CDR3 totals 13 residues. The trim removed 7 bases at V and 5 bases at J, leaving 7 bases unmatched. The CDR3 sequence is CASKGAGLETQYF. The CDR3 coding sequence is TGTGCCAGCAAGGGAGCGGGGTTGGAGACCCAGTACTTC.

The CDR3 coding sequence is TGTGCCAGCAGCGTAGCACCCTGGCAGGGGAACACCTTC. Its translation is CASSVAPWQGNTF. V usage is TRBV9 and J usage is TRBJ1-2; tentative D call: TRBD1 (6 bases). Germline CDR1 SGDLS, CDR2 YYNGEE. The CDR3 runs to 13 residues. V was trimmed by 0 bases and J by 12 bases, leaving 15 bases between them.

The rearrangement links TRBV28 to TRBJ1-2; a possible D gene is TRBD1 (6 bases). The V gene's germline CDR1 is MDHEN and CDR2 SYDVKM. The ends were cut back, 8 bases at V and 2 bases at J, with 12 bases in the middle. CDR3 length equals 13 residues. The CDR3 is CASVADRNYGYTF. The DNA of the CDR3 is TGTGCCAGCGTAGCAGACAGGAACTATGGCTACACCTTC.

J is TRBJ2-5 and V is TRBV7-2; no firm D call. V lost 5 bases, J lost 4 bases, and 8 bases lay in between. This CDR3 has 12 amino acids. Germline V CDR1 and CDR2: SGHTA, FQGNSA. Here the CDR3 reads CASSPQTETQYF. The CDR3 DNA sequence: TGTGCCAGCAGCCCACAGACAGAGACCCAGTACTTC.